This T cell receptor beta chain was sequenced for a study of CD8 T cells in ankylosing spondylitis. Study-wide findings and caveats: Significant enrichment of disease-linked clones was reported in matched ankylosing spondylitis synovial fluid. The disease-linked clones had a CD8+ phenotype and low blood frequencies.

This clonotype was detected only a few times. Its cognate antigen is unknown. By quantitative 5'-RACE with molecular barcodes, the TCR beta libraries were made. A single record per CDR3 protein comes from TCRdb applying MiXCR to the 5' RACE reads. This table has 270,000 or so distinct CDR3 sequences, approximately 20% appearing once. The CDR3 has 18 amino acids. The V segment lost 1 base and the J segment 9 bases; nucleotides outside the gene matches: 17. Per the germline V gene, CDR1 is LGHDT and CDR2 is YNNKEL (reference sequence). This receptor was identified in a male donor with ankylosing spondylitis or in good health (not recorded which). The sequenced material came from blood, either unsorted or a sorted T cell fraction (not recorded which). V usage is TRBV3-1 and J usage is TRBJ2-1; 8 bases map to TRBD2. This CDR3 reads CASSQVYGREAPQGEQFF. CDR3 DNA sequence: TGTGCCAGCAGCCAAGTATATGGGCGGGAGGCACCTCAGGGTGAGCAGTTCTTC.